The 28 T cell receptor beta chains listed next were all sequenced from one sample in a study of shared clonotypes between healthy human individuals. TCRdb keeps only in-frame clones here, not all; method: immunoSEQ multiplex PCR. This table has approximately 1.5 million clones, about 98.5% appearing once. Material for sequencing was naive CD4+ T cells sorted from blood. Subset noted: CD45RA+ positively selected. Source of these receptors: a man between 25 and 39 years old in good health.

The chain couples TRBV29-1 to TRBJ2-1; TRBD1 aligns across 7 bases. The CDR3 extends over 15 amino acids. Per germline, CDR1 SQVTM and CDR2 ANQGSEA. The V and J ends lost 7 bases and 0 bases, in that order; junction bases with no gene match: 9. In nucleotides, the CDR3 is TGCAGCGCTAGGGACAGTTTGAGCTCCTACAATGAGCAGTTCTTC. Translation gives CSARDSLSSYNEQFF.

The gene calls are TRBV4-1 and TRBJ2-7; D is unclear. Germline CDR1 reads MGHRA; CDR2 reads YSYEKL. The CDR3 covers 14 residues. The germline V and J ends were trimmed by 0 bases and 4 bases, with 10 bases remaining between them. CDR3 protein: CASSQDLGLYEQYF. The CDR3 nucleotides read TGCGCCAGCAGCCAAGACTTGGGTCTTTACGAGCAGTACTTC.

The CDR3 loop is CASSSLAGGYEQYF. The CDR3 nucleotides read TGTGCCAGCAGCTCACTAGCGGGGGGCTACGAGCAGTACTTC. The chain combines TRBV5-8 with TRBJ2-7; 12 bases line up with TRBD2. The CDR3 extends over 14 amino acids. V lost 3 bases, J lost 3 bases, and 1 base stayed unmatched. Germline CDR1 is SGHTS and CDR2 is YDEGEE.

The DNA for the CDR3 is TGTGCCAGCAGCGGGACAGGGGAACAAGAGACCCAGTACTTC. Its protein is CASSGTGEQETQYF. J is TRBJ2-5 and V is TRBV9; 9 positions match TRBD1. Germline CDR1 and CDR2: SGDLS and YYNGEE. This CDR3 has 14 residues. V lost 3 bases, J lost 2 bases, and 2 bases stayed unmatched.

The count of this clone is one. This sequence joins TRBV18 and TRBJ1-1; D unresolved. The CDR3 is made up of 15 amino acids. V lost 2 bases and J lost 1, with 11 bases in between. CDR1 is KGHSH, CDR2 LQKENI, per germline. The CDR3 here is CASSPSFVENTEAFF. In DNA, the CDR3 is TGTGCCAGCTCACCATCCTTTGTAGAGAACACTGAAGCTTTCTTT.

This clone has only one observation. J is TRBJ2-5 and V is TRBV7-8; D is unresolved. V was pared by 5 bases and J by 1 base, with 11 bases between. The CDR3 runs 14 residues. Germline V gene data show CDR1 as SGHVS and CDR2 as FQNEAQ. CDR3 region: CASSPVSTQETQYF. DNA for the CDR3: TGTGCCAGCAGCCCCGTTTCGACCCAAGAGACCCAGTACTTC.

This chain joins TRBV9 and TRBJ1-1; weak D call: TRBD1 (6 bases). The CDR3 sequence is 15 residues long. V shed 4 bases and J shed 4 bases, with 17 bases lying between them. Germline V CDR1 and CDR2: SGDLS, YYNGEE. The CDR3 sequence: CASSPRGSGVTEAFF. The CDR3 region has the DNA TGTGCCAGCAGCCCTCGGGGCTCAGGGGTCACTGAAGCTTTCTTT.

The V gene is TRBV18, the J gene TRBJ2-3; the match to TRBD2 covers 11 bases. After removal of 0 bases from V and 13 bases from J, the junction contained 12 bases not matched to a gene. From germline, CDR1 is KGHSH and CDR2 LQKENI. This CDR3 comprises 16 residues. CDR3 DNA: TGTGCCAGCTCACCACCTGGTAGCGGGAGGGCCCTAACTGAGTATTTT. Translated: CASSPPGSGRALTEYF.

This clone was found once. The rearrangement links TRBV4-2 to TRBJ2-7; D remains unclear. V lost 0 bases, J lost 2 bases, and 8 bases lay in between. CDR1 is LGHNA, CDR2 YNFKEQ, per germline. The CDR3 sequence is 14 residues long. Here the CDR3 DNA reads TGTGCCAGCAGCCAAGAGGAGCTCCCCTACGAGCAGTACTTC. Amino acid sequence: CASSQEELPYEQYF.

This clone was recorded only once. The CDR3 protein is CASSQDKSWAYNEQFF. The DNA for the CDR3 is TGTGCCAGCAGCCAAGATAAGTCTTGGGCGTACAATGAGCAGTTCTTC. V and J are TRBV14 and TRBJ2-1, with D uncertain. Between the trimmed V and J ends, which lost 0 bases and 4 bases, there was a span of 13 bases. The CDR3 contains 16 residues. The V gene's germline CDR1 is SGHDN and CDR2 FVKESK.

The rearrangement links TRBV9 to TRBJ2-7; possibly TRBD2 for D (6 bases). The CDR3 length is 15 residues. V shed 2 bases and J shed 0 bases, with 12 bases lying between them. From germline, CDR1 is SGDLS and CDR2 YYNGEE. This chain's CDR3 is CASSVRDGSSYEQYF. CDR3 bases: TGTGCCAGCAGCGTGAGGGACGGGAGCTCCTACGAGCAGTACTTC.

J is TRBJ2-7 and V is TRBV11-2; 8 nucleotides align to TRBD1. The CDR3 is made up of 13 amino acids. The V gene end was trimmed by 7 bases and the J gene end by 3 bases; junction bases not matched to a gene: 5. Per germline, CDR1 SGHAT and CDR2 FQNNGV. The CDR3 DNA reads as TGTGCCAGCACCGACAGGGGAGGCTACGAGCAGTACTTC. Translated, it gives CASTDRGGYEQYF.

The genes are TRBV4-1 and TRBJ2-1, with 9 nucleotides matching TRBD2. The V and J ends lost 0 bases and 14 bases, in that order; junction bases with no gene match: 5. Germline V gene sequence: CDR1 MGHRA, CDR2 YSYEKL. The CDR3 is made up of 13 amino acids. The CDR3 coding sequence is TGCGCCAGCAGCCAAGACGGACTAGCGCGAAAGTTCTTC. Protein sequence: CASSQDGLARKFF.

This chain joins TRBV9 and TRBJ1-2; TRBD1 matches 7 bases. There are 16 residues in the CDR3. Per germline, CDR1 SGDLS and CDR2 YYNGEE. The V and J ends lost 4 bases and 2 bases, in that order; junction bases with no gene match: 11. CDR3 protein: CASSSRGEGANYGYTF. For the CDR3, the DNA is TGTGCCAGCAGCTCCAGGGGGGAGGGGGCCAACTATGGCTACACCTTC.

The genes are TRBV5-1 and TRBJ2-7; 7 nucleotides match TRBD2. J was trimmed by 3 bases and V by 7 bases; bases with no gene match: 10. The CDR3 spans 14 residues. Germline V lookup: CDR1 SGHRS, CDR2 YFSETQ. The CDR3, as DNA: TGCGCCAGCGGGACTGCGGCGGGAGTCTACGAGCAGTACTTC. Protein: CASGTAAGVYEQYF.

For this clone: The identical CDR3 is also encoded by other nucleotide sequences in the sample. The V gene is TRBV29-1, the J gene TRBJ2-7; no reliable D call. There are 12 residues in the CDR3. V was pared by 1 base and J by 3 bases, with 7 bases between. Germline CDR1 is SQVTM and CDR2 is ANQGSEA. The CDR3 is CSVEGSSYEQYF. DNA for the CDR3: TGCAGCGTTGAAGGGTCAAGCTACGAGCAGTACTTC.

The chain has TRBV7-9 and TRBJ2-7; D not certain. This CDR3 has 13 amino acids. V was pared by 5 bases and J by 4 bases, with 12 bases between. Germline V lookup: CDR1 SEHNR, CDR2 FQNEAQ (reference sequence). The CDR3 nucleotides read TGTGCCAGCAGCCCCCCGGCAAAGTACGAGCAGTACTTC. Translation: CASSPPAKYEQYF.

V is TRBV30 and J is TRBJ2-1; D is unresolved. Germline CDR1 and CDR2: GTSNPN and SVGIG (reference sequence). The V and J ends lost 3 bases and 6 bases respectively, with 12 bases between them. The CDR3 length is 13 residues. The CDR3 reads CAWRPTKFNEQFF. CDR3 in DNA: TGTGCCTGGAGGCCTACAAAATTCAATGAGCAGTTCTTC.

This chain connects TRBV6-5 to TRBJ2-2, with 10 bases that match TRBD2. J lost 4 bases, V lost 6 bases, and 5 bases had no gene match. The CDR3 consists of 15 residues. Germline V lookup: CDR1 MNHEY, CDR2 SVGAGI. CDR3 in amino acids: CASSPTSGRTGELFF. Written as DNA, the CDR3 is TGTGCCAGCAGCCCGACTAGCGGGCGCACCGGGGAGCTGTTTTTT.

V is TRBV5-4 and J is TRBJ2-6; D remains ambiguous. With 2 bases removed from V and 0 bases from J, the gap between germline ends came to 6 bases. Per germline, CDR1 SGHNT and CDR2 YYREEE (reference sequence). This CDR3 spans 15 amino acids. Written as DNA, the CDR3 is TGTGCCAGCAGCTTCGAGCGCTCTGGGGCCAACGTCCTGACTTTC. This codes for CASSFERSGANVLTF.

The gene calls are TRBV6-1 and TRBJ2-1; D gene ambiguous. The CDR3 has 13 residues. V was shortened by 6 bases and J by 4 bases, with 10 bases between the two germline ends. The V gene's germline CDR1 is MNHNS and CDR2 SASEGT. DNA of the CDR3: TGTGCCAGCAGAAGGGATCCATACAATGAGCAGTTCTTC. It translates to CASRRDPYNEQFF.

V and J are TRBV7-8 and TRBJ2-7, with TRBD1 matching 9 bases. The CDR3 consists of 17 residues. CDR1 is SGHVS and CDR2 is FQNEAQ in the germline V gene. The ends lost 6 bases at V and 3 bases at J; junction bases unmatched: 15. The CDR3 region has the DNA TGTGCCAGCAGTAGGCTTCGAAGTGGACAGGGGCACTACGAGCAGTACTTC. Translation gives CASSRLRSGQGHYEQYF.

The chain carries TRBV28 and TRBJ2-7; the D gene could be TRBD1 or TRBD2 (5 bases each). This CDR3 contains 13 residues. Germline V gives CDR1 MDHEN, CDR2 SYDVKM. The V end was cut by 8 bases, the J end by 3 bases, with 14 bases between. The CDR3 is CASLHGASYEQYF. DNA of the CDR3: TGTGCCAGCCTCCACGGGGCCAGCTACGAGCAGTACTTC.

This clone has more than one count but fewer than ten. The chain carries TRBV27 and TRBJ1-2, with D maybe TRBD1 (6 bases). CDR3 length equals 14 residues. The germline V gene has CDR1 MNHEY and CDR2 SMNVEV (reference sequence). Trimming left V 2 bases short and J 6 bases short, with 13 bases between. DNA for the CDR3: TGTGCCAGCAGTTTAGCCTGGGACAAGGATGGCTACACCTTC. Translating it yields CASSLAWDKDGYTF.

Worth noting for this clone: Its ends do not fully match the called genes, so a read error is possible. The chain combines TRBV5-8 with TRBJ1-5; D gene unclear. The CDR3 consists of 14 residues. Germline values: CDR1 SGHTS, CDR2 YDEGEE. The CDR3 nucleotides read TGTGCCAGCAGATTGGAGTTGAGAAATCAGCCCCAGCATTTT. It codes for CASRLELRNQPQHF.

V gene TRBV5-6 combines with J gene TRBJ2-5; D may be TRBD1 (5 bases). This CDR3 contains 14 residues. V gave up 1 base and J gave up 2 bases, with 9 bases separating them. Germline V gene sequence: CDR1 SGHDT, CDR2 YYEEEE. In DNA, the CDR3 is TGTGCCAGCAGCTTGAGGGGCGTACAAGAGACCCAGTACTTC. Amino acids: CASSLRGVQETQYF. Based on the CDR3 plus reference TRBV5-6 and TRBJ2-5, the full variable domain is DAGVTQSPTHLIKTRGQQVTLRCSPKSGHDTVSWYQQALGQGPQFIFQYYEEEERQRGNFPDRFSGHQFPNYSSELNVNALLLGDSALYLCASSLRGVQETQYFGPGTRLLVL.

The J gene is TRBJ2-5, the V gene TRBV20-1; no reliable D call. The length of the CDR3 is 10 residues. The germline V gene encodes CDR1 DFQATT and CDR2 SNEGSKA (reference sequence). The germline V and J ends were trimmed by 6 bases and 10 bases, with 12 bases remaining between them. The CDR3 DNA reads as TGCAGTGCCAAGTCCCATTTCCAGTACTTC. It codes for CSAKSHFQYF.

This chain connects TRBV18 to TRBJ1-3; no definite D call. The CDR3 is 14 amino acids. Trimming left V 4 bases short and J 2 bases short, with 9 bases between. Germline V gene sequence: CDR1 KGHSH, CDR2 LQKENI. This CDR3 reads CASSRLETGNTIYF. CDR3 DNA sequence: TGTGCCAGCTCACGACTAGAAACTGGAAACACCATATATTTT.